A single T cell receptor (beta chain) is shown here with its context. The antigen is undetermined. This CDR3 spans 13 amino acids. With 4 bases removed from V and 6 bases from J, the gap between germline ends came to 11 bases. The germline V gene encodes CDR1 LGHNA and CDR2 YSLEER. This record comes from a study of cytomegalovirus exposure and HLA in healthy donors. Study summary: HLA-typed donors were the source of approximately 88 million unique TCRs held in an early data release. Study-level findings and limits: Several top significant clusters appeared, in a later analysis, to be linked to common viral pathogens. Generally TCR sequences proved uncommon, though certain public TCRs appeared in numerous donors. According to the study, 160 or so TCR beta chains were cytomegalovirus-associated.

Primers: 60 Vbeta forward and 13 Jbeta reverse. The assay was immunoSEQ multiplex PCR, and TCRdb's table has in-frame clones only and misses some. The sample shows tens of thousands of clones, and approximately 3.8% sits with its ten largest clones. The sequence was collected from a female donor in good health and CMV-seropositive. The sequencing input was PBMCs. The gene calls are TRBV4-3 and TRBJ2-3; D perhaps matches TRBD1 (5 bases). In nucleotides, the CDR3 is TGCGCCAGCAGCCCCAGGGAAGCGGATACGCAGTATTTT. Residues: CASSPREADTQYF.